The 16 T cell receptor beta chains reported below all come from one sample, sequenced in a study of shared clonotypes between healthy human individuals. The naive CD8 subset, CD45RO-negative cells positively selected for CCR7, excluded terminally differentiated effector memory CD45RA+ cells. Generated by immunoSEQ multiplex PCR, the TCRdb table keeps only in-frame clones and is missing some. The sample consists of about 870,000 clones, almost 95% of them appearing once. The source material was naive CD8+ T cells sorted from blood. These receptor sequences come from a man aged 30-40 years in good health.

This clone came up once. This chain joins TRBV5-4 and TRBJ2-3; tentatively, D is TRBD2 (5 bases). The CDR3 runs to 15 residues. Germline lookup yields CDR1 SGHNT and CDR2 YYREEE (reference sequence). The V end was cut by 4 bases, the J end by 0 bases, with 12 bases between. The CDR3 here is CASSAMGGSTDTQYF. The CDR3 DNA sequence: TGTGCCAGCAGCGCTATGGGCGGGAGCACAGATACGCAGTATTTT.

This clone has at least ten counts. The germline gene is not matched at one end of the junction; a read error may be the cause. The chain employs TRBV7-7 and TRBJ2-7; possibly TRBD2 for D (6 bases). This CDR3 comprises 13 residues. The germline CDR1 and CDR2 sequences are SSHAT and FNYEAQ (reference sequence). The CDR3 nucleotides are TGTGCTAGCAGCTTACAGGAGGGCTACGAGCAGTACTTC. It yields the protein CASSLQEGYEQYF. The whole variable domain, filled in from reference TRBV7-7 and TRBJ2-7, reads GAGVSQSPRYKVTKRGQDVTLRCDPISSHATLYWYQQALGQGPEFLTYFNYEAQPDKSGLPSDRFSAERPEGSISTLTIQRTEQRDSAMYRCASSLQEGYEQYFGPGTRLTVT.

The chain recombines TRBV27 with TRBJ2-3; D not certain. CDR3 size: 12 residues. Trimming removed 5 bases from V and 3 bases from J, with 6 bases in between. Per the germline V gene, CDR1 is MNHEY and CDR2 is SMNVEV (reference sequence). CDR3 nucleotide sequence: TGTGCCAGCAGTGAGCTTACAGATACGCAGTATTTT. This codes for CASSELTDTQYF.

The V gene is TRBV5-4, the J gene TRBJ2-1, with a tentative D call TRBD2 (5 bases). The germline gives CDR1 SGHNT, CDR2 YYREEE (reference sequence). V was trimmed by 3 bases and J by 1 base, leaving 14 bases between them. The CDR3 loop spans 16 amino acids. The CDR3 loop reads CASSYRGSGSYNEQFF. As DNA, the CDR3 is TGTGCCAGCAGCTACCGAGGGAGTGGGTCCTACAATGAGCAGTTCTTC.

The chain is built from TRBV9 and TRBJ2-7; D is perhaps TRBD1 or TRBD2 (6 bases each). The germline V and J ends were trimmed by 3 bases and 4 bases, with 14 bases remaining between them. Germline CDR1 reads SGDLS; CDR2 reads YYNGEE. The CDR3 extends over 14 amino acids. The CDR3 nucleotides are TGTGCCAGCAGCGAGGGGACACTAGCTTACGAGCAGTACTTC. Amino acid sequence: CASSEGTLAYEQYF.

The chain uses TRBV9 and TRBJ2-1, with D possibly matching TRBD1 (5 bases). CDR3 length: 11 amino acids. V was trimmed by 3 bases and J by 11 bases, leaving 9 bases between them. Germline V gene data show CDR1 as SGDLS and CDR2 as YYNGEE. Here the CDR3 reads CASSAGAKQFF. The CDR3 DNA follows: TGTGCCAGCAGCGCTGGGGCAAAGCAGTTCTTC.

This clone came up once. In the same sample, other DNA sequences code for this CDR3. The chain is built from TRBV19 and TRBJ2-7; TRBD1 agrees at 7 bases. The CDR3 runs to 14 residues. V was clipped by 6 bases and J by 3 bases; unmatched bases: 8. Germline loops: CDR1 LNHDA, CDR2 SQIVND (reference sequence). The CDR3 DNA follows: TGTGCCAGTAGGTACCGGGACAGTAGCTACGAGCAGTACTTC. Its translation: CASRYRDSSYEQYF. Full variable domain (missing parts from reference TRBV19 and TRBJ2-7): DGGITQSPKYLFRKEGQNVTLSCEQNLNHDAMYWYRQDPGQGLRLIYYSQIVNDFQKGDIAEGYSVSREKKESFPLTVTSAQKNPTAFYLCASRYRDSSYEQYFGPGTRLTVT.

This clone appeared a single time. V gene TRBV5-8 combines with J gene TRBJ1-2; TRBD1 might be the D (5 bases). The CDR3 extends over 14 amino acids. Per germline, CDR1 SGHTS and CDR2 YDEGEE. Trimming shortened V by 0 bases and J by 2 bases, and 8 bases separated the two germline ends. The CDR3 coding sequence is TGTGCCAGCAGCTTGGAGCCAGGGAACTATGGCTACACCTTC. Protein: CASSLEPGNYGYTF.

The chain combines TRBV4-2 with TRBJ2-7; D gene ambiguous. The V and J ends lost 0 bases and 5 bases respectively, with 11 bases between them. There are 14 residues in the CDR3. Germline CDR1 is LGHNA and CDR2 is YNFKEQ. Here the CDR3 DNA reads TGTGCCAGCAGCCAAGAGCGGTTGGGAAACGAGCAGTACTTC. Its protein is CASSQERLGNEQYF.

This clone has a single count. V is TRBV7-9 and J is TRBJ1-2, with 8 bases matching TRBD1. After removal of 5 bases from V and 3 bases from J, the junction contained 14 bases not matched to a gene. The CDR3 covers 17 residues. The V gene's germline CDR1 is SEHNR and CDR2 FQNEAQ (reference sequence). DNA for the CDR3: TGTGCCAGCAGCCCATCCCTAGGACAGGGTAGCGACTATGGCTACACCTTC. Translation gives CASSPSLGQGSDYGYTF.

This clone was detected once. V gene TRBV28 combines with J gene TRBJ1-2; no firm D call. This CDR3 has 15 amino acids. Trimming removed 3 bases at V and 1 base at J, with 12 bases between. Germline CDR1 and CDR2: MDHEN and SYDVKM. DNA for the CDR3: TGTGCCAGCAGTTTCCCCGACATGATTAACTATGGCTACACCTTC. This translates into CASSFPDMINYGYTF.

The chain's CDR3 is CSGVGGTVNEQFF. DNA of the CDR3: TGCAGCGGTGTTGGCGGGACAGTCAATGAGCAGTTCTTC. The chain has TRBV29-1 and TRBJ2-1; D is possibly TRBD1 (7 bases). Germline V gene data show CDR1 as SQVTM and CDR2 as ANQGSEA. Trimming stripped 7 bases from V and 6 bases from J, with 16 bases between. The CDR3 spans 13 residues.

This clone was seen more than once but under ten times. This chain joins TRBV10-1 and TRBJ2-7; TRBD2 matches 10 bases. The CDR3 spans 14 residues. Germline loops: CDR1 WNHNN, CDR2 SYGVQD (reference sequence). V lost 3 bases to trimming and J lost 3 bases; unmatched junction nucleotides: 2. The CDR3 DNA sequence: TGCGCCAGCAGTGACTCTAGCGGGAGCTACGAGCAGTACTTC. Amino acids: CASSDSSGSYEQYF.

About this clone: At one end, the junction sequence differs from germline, possibly due to a read error. The V gene is TRBV29-1, the J gene TRBJ2-7; 12 positions match TRBD2. There are 15 residues in the CDR3. Germline V gene lookup returns CDR1 SQVTM and CDR2 ANQGSEA. The CDR3 DNA reads TGCAGCGTGGAAGGACTAGCGGGGAGCTCCTACGAGCAGTACTTC. Amino acids: CSVEGLAGSSYEQYF.

This clone has more than one count but fewer than ten. The V call is TRBV6-1, the J call TRBJ1-2; no clear D. The germline CDR1 and CDR2 sequences are MNHNS and SASEGT. CDR3 length equals 14 residues. V dropped 2 bases and J dropped 4 bases, with 11 bases sitting between them. The DNA for the CDR3 is TGTGCCAGCAGTGAAACCAGGCCCCTCTATGGCTACACCTTC. Protein product: CASSETRPLYGYTF.

This chain links TRBV6-1 with TRBJ2-3; 8 nucleotides line up with TRBD1. V lost 1 base, J lost 2 bases, and 2 bases stayed unmatched. The CDR3 has 15 residues. Germline CDR1 reads MNHNS; CDR2 reads SASEGT. Here the CDR3 reads CASSEGTGFTDTQYF. For the CDR3, the DNA is TGTGCCAGCAGTGAAGGGACAGGGTTCACAGATACGCAGTATTTT.